This T cell receptor beta chain originates from a study of metastatic and nonmetastatic thyroid tumors. About the research overall: Malignant and benign thyroid patients had repertoires compared in peripheral blood and tumor or nodule tissue.

This clone was found many times. The antigen is not known. Study outcomes and limitations: Reported TCR beta diversity, measured in blood and tumor, was significantly higher for malignant thyroid tumors than for benign nodules.

Original processing methods: In papillary thyroid cancer, a distant-metastasis classifier was built using CDR3 differences across clinicopathological groups. TCRdb reprocessed the PCR reads via MiXCR. The V and J calls were not made by the authors but by TCRdb's processing. The sample includes 15,000 to 20,000 clones, roughly a third of them seen just once. Trimming removed 0 bases from V and 2 bases from J; junction bases left unmatched: 6. This CDR3 region has 17 residues. Germline lookup yields CDR1 MGHRA and CDR2 YSYEKL. Prior to thyroid surgery, none of the patients had received any treatment. The rearrangement links TRBV4-1 to TRBJ2-5, with 10 bases aligning to TRBD2. The material sequenced was tumor tissue. The TCR sequence derives from a male donor with papillary thyroid cancer or a benign thyroid nodule (not recorded which). Some clones in this sample may be carry-over from other donors' samples. CDR3 DNA: TGCGCCAGCAGCCAAGATCTAGAACTAGCGGGGCAAGAGACCCAGTACTTC. This translates into CASSQDLELAGQETQYF.